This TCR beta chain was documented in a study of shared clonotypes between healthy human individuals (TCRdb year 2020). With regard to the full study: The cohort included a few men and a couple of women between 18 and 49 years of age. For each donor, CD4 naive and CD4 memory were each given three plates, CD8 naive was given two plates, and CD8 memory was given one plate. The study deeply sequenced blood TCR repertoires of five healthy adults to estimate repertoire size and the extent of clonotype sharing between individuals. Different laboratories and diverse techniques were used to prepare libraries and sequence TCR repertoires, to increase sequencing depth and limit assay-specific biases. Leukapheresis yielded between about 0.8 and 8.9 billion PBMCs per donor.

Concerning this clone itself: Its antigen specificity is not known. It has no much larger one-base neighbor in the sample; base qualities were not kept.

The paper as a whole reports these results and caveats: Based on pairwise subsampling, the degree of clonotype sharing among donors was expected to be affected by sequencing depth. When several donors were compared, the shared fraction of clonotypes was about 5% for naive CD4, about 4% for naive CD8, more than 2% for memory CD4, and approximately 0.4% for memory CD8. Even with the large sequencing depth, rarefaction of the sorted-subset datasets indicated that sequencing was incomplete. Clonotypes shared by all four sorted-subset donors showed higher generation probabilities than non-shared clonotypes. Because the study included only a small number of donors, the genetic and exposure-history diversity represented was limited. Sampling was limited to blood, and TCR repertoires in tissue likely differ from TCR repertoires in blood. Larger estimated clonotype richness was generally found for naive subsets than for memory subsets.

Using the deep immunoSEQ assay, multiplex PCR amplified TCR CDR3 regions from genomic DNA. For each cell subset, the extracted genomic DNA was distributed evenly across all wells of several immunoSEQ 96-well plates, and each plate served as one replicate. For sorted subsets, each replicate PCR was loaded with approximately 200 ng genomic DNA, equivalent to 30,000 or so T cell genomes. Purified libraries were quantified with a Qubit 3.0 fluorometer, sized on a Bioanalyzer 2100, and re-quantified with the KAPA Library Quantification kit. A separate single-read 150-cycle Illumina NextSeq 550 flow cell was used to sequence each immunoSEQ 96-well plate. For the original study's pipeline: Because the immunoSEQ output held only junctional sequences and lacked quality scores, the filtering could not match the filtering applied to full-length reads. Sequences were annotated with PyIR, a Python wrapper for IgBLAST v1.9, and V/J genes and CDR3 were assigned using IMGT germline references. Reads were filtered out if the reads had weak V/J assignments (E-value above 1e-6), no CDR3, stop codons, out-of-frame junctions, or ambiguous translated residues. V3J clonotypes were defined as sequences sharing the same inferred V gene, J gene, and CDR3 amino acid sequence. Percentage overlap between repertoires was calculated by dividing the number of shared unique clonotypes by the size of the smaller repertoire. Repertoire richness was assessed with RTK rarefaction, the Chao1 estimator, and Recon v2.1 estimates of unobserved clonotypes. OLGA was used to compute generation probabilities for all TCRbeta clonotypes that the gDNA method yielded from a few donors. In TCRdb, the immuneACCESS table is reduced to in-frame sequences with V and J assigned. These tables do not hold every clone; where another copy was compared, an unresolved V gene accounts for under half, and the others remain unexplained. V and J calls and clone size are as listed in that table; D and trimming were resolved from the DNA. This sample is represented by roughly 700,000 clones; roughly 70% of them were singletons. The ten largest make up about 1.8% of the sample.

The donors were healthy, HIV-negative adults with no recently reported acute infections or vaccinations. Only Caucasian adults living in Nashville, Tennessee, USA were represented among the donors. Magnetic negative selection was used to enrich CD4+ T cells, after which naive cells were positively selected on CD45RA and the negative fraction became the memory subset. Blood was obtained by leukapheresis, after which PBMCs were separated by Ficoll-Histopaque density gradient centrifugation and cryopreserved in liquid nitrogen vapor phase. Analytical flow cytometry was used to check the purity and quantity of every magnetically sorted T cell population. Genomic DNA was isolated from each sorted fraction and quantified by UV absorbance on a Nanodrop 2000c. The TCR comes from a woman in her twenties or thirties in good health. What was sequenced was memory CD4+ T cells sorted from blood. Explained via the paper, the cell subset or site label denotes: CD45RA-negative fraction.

The DNA reads as follows: TGCGCCAGCAGCTACAGGGCGCCCCAGAGGACAGGAGCCTACGAGCAGTACTTC. Its product reads: CASSYRAPQRTGAYEQYF. The receptor chain draws on TRBV5-1 and TRBJ2-7, with 7 junctional bases fitting TRBD1. Per the germline V gene, SGHRS is the CDR1 and YFSETQ is the CDR2. The cysteine opens and the phenylalanine closes a CDR3 of 18 amino acids. Of the read, only the CDR3 DNA is kept; its 54 bases are in frame from base 1. Germline trimming amounts to 3 bases on V and 2 bases on J, with 17 as the count of junction bases outside the gene matches.